What follows describes a single T cell receptor (beta chain). The sample comes from a study of blood T cell repertoires in COVID-19. The V and J ends lost 5 bases and 5 bases respectively, with 22 bases between them. Germline loops: CDR1 MDHEN, CDR2 SYDVKM. The CDR3 runs 17 residues. The assay was immunoSEQ multiplex PCR, and TCRdb's table has in-frame clones only and misses some. The sample yields just under 35,000 clones, about 89% seen once. The TCR comes from a human donor in a cohort sampled during active COVID-19. Sequencing used peripheral blood. The chain combines TRBV28 with TRBJ1-5; the D gene is possibly TRBD1 (6 bases). CDR3 protein: CASSPVFGRGRDQPQHF. Written as DNA, the CDR3 is TGTGCCAGCAGTCCCGTCTTCGGCAGGGGCCGCGATCAGCCCCAGCATTTT. The full variable domain, in which reference TRBV28 and TRBJ1-5 provide the parts outside the CDR3, is DVKVTQSSRYLVKRTGEKVFLECVQDMDHENMFWYRQDPGLGLRLIYFSYDVKMKEKGDIPEGYSVSREKKERFSLILESASTNQTSMYLCASSPVFGRGRDQPQHFGDGTRLSIL.